Listed here are 3 T cell receptor beta chains from one sample, sequenced in a study of T cell repertoires in cytomegalovirus infection. No antigens are known for them. Via MiXCR, TCRdb re-called the reads, giving one row per CDR3 protein. The sample comprises around 6,000 distinct CDR3 sequences, 45% to 55% of which are singletons, and roughly 90% rests with the top ten. Sequenced sample: PBMCs, sequenced either directly or after in vitro stimulation (not recorded which). The receptors were gathered from a human donor in good health (CMV status not recorded). Some clones in this sample may be carry-over from other donors' samples.

This sequence joins TRBV7-6 and TRBJ2-7; 11 nucleotides agree with TRBD2. Germline CDR1 SGHVS, CDR2 FNYEAQ. This CDR3 has 15 amino acids. The V and J ends lost 5 bases and 6 bases, in that order; junction bases with no gene match: 9. CDR3 loop: CASSLLAGGLVEQYF. In DNA form, the CDR3 reads TGTGCCAGCAGCCTGCTAGCGGGGGGTCTGGTCGAGCAGTACTTC.

A word on this clonotype: Germline and junction disagree at one end, which may indicate a read error. The V and J genes are TRBV7-2 and TRBJ1-1; D is undetermined. There are 14 residues in the CDR3. Germline V gene lookup returns CDR1 SGHTA and CDR2 FQGNSA. The CDR3 DNA follows: TGTGCCAGCAGTTTAGAGTACGGGCGAACTGAAGCTTTATTT. It yields the protein CASSLEYGRTEALF.

The chain links TRBV7-2 to TRBJ2-1; the D is unclear. Germline V gene sequence: CDR1 SGHTA, CDR2 FQGNSA. With 1 base removed from V and 5 bases from J, the gap between germline ends came to 6 bases. The CDR3 is 13 residues long. CDR3 sequence reads: CASSLGANNEQFF. CDR3 bases: TGTGCCAGCAGCTTAGGGGCCAACAATGAGCAGTTCTTC.